The clone carrying this T cell receptor (beta chain) occurred many times. What it binds is not known. TCRbeta library construction was performed incorporating unique molecular identifiers. TCRdb fed the PCR reads into MiXCR, producing one record per CDR3 protein. The sample holds 900,000 or so distinct CDR3 sequences, 16% seen once. The CDR3 is made up of 12 amino acids. V was shortened by 8 bases and J by 6 bases, with 12 bases between the two germline ends. The entry originates in a study of T-cell reconstitution after alpha-beta-depleted transplantation in children. Study-wide results and caveats: Reportedly, alpha-beta T cells present about two months post-transplant originated from several hundred expanded clones of graft origin. Some patients' high day-60 TCRbeta diversity was traced to surviving recipient T cells and thymic progenitors.

This specimen was PBMCs, mostly from graft donor cells, taken 360 days after TCRalphabeta/CD19-depleted stem cell transplant. The V and J genes are TRBV12-3 or TRBV12-4 and TRBJ2-3; D gene unclear. The receptor was isolated from a male patient younger than 18 who had a stem cell transplant for acute lymphoblastic leukemia, so the T cells may come from the graft donor. CDR3 loop: CASSLWADTQYF. In nucleotides, the CDR3 is TGTGCCAGCTCCCTCTGGGCCGATACGCAGTATTTT.